This T cell receptor (beta chain) was sequenced in a study of T cells after yellow fever vaccination. Study background: In the case of low-cell-number fractions, SMART-Seq v4 Ultra Low Input was used for preparation. Study findings and constraints: The booster saw the reappearance of most primary-vaccination clones (approximately 97% CD4, less than 90% CD8). Some clonotypes were seen in both the CD4 and the CD8 compartments. These made up a small share and likely arose from convergent recombination.

In the case of this clonotype: Its specificity is not known.

By 5'RACE template switching, TCR cDNA was produced, with a universal primer site and UMIs added in the process. MiXCR was run by TCRdb on the 5' RACE reads, yielding one entry per CDR3 protein. The table shows some 220,000 distinct CDR3 sequences, with approximately 3.3% occurring only once. This sequence originates from a man between 18 and 29 years old who received the YFV17D yellow fever vaccine. The sample here was CD4+ T cells sorted from PBMCs, taken 10 days after the yellow fever booster vaccination.

CDR3: CASSLPGTGRTGELFF. The CDR3 DNA reads TGTGCCAGCAGCCTACCAGGGACAGGGCGGACCGGGGAGCTGTTTTTT. The rearrangement links TRBV7-8 to TRBJ2-2, with 9 bases fitting TRBD1. With V trimmed by 5 bases and J by 5 bases, 9 bases remained unmatched. There are 16 residues in the CDR3. Germline V gene sequence: CDR1 SGHVS, CDR2 FQNEAQ.